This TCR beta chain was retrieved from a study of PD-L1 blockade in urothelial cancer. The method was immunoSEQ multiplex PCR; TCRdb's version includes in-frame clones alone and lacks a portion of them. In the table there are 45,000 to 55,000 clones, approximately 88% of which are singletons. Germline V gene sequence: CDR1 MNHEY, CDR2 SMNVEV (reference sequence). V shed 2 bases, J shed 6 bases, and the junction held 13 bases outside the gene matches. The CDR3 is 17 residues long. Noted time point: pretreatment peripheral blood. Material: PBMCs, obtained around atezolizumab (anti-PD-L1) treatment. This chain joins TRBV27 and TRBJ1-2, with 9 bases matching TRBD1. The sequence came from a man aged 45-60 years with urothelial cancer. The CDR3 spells CASSLRHHGTGSDGYTF. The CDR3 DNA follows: TGTGCCAGCAGTTTAAGGCATCATGGGACAGGGAGCGATGGCTACACCTTC.